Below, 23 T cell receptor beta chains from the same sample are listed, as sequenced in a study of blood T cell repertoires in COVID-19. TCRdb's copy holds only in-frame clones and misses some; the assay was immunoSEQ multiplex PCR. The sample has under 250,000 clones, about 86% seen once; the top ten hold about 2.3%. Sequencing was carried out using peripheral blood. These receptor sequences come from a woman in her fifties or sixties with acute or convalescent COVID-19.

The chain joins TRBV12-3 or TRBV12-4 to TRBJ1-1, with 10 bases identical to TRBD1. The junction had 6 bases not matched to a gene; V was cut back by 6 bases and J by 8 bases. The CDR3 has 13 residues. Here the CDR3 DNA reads TGTGCCAGCAGGGAGGGACAGGGGTCCGAAGCTTTCTTT. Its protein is CASREGQGSEAFF.

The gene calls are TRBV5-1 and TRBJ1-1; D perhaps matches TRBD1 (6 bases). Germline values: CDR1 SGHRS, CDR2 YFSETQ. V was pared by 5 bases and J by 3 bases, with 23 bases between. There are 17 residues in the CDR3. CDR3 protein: CASSPGTLQRGHTEAFF. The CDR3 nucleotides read TGCGCCAGCAGTCCTGGGACACTCCAGAGGGGTCACACTGAAGCTTTCTTT.

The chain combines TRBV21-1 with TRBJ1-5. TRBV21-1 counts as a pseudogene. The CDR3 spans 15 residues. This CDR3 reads CASQLGGCSNQPQHF. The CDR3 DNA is TGTGCCAGCCAACTCGGGGGTTGTAGCAATCAGCCCCAGCATTTT.

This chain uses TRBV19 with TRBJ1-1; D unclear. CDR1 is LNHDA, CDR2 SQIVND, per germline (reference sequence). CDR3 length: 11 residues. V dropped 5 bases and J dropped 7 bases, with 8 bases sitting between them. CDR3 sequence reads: CASSLGLEAFF. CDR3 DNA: TGTGCCAGTAGTCTAGGGCTTGAAGCTTTCTTT.

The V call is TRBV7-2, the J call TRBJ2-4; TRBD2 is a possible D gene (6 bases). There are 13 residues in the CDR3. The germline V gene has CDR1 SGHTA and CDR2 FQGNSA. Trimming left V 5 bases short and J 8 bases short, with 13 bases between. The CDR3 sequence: CASSKRPGDIQYF. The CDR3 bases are TGTGCCAGCAGCAAAAGACCGGGGGACATTCAGTACTTC. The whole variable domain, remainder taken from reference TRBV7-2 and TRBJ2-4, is GAGVSQSPSNKVTEKGKDVELRCDPISGHTALYWYRQSLGQGLEFLIYFQGNSAPDKSGLPSDRFSAERTGGSVSTLTIQRTQQEDSAVYLCASSKRPGDIQYFGAGTRLSVL.

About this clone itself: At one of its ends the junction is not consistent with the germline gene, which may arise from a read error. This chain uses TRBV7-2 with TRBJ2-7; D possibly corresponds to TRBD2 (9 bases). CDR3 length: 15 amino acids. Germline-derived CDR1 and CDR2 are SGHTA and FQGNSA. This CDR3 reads CASSLAGQDSWKQYF. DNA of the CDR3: TGTGCCAGCAGCCTAGCGGGACAGGACTCCTGGAAGCAGTACTTC.

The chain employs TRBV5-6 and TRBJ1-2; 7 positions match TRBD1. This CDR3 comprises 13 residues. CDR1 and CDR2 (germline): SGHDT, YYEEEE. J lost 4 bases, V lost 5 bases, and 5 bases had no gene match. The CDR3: CASRLGTVYGYTF. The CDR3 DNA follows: TGTGCCAGCAGGTTAGGGACAGTCTATGGCTACACCTTC.

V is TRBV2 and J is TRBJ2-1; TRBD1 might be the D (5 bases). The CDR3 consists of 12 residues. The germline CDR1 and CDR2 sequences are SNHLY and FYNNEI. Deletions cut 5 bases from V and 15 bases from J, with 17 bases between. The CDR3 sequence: CASSMGQGSRFF. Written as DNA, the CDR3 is TGTGCCAGCAGTATGGGGCAGGGTAGTCGGTTCTTC.

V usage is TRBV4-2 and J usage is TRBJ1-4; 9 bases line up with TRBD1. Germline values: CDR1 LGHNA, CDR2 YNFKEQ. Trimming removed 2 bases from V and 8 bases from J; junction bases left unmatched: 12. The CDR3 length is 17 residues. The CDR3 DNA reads TGTGCCAGCAGCCAAAAATGGGACAGGGAGGTTGGGGAAAAACTGTTTTTT. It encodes CASSQKWDREVGEKLFF.

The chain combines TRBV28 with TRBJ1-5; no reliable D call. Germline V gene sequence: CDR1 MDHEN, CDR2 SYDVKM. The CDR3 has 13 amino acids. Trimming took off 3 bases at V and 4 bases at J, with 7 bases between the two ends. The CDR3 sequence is CASSFSVNQPQHF. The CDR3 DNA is TGTGCCAGCAGTTTTTCAGTAAATCAGCCCCAGCATTTT.

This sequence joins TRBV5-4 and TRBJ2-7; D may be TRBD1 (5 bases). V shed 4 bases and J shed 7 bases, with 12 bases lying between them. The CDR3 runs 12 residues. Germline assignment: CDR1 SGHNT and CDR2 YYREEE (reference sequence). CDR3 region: CASSRQLEEQYF. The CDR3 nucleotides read TGTGCCAGCAGCAGACAGTTGGAGGAGCAGTACTTC.

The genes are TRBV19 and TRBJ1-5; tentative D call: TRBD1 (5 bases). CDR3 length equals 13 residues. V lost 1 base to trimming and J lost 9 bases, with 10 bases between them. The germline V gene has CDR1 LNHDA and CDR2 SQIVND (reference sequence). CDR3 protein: CASSIVGARPQHF. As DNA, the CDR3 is TGTGCCAGTAGTATAGTAGGGGCCCGGCCCCAGCATTTT.

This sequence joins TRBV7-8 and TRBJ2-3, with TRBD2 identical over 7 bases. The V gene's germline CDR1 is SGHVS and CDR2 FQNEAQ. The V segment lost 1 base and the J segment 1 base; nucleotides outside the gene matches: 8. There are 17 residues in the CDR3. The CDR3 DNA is TGTGCCAGCAGCTTAGTAAAAGGCGGGGGTGGCACAGATACGCAGTATTTT. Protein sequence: CASSLVKGGGGTDTQYF.

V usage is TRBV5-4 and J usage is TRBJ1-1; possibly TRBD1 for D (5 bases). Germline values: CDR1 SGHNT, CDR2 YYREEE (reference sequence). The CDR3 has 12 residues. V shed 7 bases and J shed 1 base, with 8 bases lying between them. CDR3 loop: CASGHPNTEAFF. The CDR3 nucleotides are TGTGCCAGCGGACACCCGAACACTGAAGCTTTCTTT.

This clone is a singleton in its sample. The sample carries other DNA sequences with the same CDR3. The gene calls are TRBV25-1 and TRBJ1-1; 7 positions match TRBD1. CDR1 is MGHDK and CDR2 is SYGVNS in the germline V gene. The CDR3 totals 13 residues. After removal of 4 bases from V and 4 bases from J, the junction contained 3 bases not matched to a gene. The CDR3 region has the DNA TGTGCCAGCAGTGTAGGGGGCGGCACTGAAGCTTTCTTT. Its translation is CASSVGGGTEAFF.

CDR3 amino acids: CARDTGYTQYF. CDR3 coding DNA: TGTGCCAGGGATACAGGGTACACCCAGTACTTC. The chain is built from TRBV14 and TRBJ2-5; D is perhaps TRBD1 (6 bases). Germline assignment: CDR1 SGHDN and CDR2 FVKESK. Deletions cut 9 bases from V and 8 bases from J, with 13 bases between. The CDR3 spans 11 residues.

The CDR3 sequence: CASSSEPTFPQGLSYEQYF. CDR3 nucleotide sequence: TGTGCCAGCAGCTCCGAGCCGACCTTTCCCCAGGGACTTTCCTACGAGCAGTACTTC. The chain carries TRBV7-8 and TRBJ2-7, with D perhaps matching TRBD2 (6 bases). This CDR3 spans 19 amino acids. Germline V gene sequence: CDR1 SGHVS, CDR2 FQNEAQ. V dropped 4 bases and J dropped 1 base, with 26 bases sitting between them.

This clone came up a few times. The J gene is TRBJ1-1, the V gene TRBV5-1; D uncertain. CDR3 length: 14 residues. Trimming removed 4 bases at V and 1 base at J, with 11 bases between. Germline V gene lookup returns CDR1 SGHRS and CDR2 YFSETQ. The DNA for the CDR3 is TGCGCCAGCAGCGAGGCCCAATCGAACACTGAAGCTTTCTTT. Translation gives CASSEAQSNTEAFF.

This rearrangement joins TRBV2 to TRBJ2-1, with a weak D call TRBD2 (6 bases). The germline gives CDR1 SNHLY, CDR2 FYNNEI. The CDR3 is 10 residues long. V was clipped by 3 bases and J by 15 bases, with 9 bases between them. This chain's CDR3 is CASSEGEVFF. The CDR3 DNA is TGTGCCAGCAGTGAGGGGGAGGTGTTCTTC.

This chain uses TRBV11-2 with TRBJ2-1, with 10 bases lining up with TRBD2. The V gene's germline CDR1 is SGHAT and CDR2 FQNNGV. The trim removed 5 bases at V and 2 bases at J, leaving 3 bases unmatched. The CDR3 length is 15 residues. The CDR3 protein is CASSVSGGAYNEQFF. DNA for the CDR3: TGTGCCAGCAGCGTAAGCGGGGGGGCCTACAATGAGCAGTTCTTC.

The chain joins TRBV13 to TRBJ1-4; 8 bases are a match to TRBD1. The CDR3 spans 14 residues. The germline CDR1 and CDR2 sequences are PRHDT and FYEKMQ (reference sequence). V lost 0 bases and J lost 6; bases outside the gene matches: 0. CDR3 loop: CASSLGDRDEKLFF. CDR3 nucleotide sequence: TGTGCCAGCAGCTTAGGGGACAGGGATGAAAAACTGTTTTTT. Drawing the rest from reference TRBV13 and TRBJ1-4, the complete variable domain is AAGVIQSPRHLIKEKRETATLKCYPIPRHDTVYWYQQGPGQDPQFLISFYEKMQSDKGSIPDRFSAQQFSDYHSELNMSSLELGDSALYFCASSLGDRDEKLFFGSGTQLSVL.

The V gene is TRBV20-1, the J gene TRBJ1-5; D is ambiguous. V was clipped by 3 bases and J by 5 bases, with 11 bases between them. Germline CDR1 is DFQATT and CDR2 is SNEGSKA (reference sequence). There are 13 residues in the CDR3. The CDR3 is CSASFLRDQPQHF. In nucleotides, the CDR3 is TGCAGTGCTAGTTTTCTGAGAGATCAGCCCCAGCATTTT.

The CDR3 DNA follows: TGCGCCAGCAGCTTGGCTTTTAGGCAGGGGGGAATCCTGGCTGAAGCTTTCTTT. Translation gives CASSLAFRQGGILAEAFF. This chain joins TRBV5-1 and TRBJ1-1, with 7 positions matching TRBD1. The germline gives CDR1 SGHRS, CDR2 YFSETQ. This CDR3 spans 18 amino acids. Trimming took 0 bases from V and 6 from J; bases not matched to a gene: 17.